This T cell receptor (beta chain) was sequenced for a study of blood T cell repertoires in COVID-19 (dated by TCRdb to 2018 to 2021). With regard to the full study: Samples covering the acute and convalescent phases of COVID-19 were provided by collaborators in the United States, Italy and Spain. Nearly every sample came with metadata listing a de-identified subject ID, COVID-19 status, age in years and sex. The samples were drawn from the first 160 participants of the ongoing ImmuneRACE study and from over 950 subjects provided by 6 global collaborators. Where available, HLA class I and class II types were obtained from metadata supplied by the sample provider rather than from assay-based typing. Deeply sampled blood TCRbeta repertoires from subjects exposed to, actively infected with, or recovered from COVID-19 were included in the dataset. The repertoires were made available in a free public database intended to serve as a resource for research on the immune response to SARS-CoV-2. The material from the prospective study consisted of cDNA or gDNA derived from T cells, B-cell-depleted T cells, or PBMCs.

Broad study findings and their caveats: The amount of clinical and demographic metadata varied by source and participant and was provided uncurated.

Regarding this clone: Its antigen has not been determined. There are no base qualities to consult, and no much larger clone falls within one base.

As encoded in the germline V gene (reference sequence), CDR1 is SEHNR while CDR2 is FQNEAQ. Including cysteine and phenylalanine, the CDR3 has 12 amino acids. Only the CDR3 region is kept as DNA, spanning 36 bases read in frame from base 1. Ends trimmed: V by 1 base, J by 10 bases; bases unmatched to a gene: 1. The collaborating institutions used their own protocols to collect whole blood in K2EDTA tubes. For TCRbeta analysis, collaborators shipped samples as frozen whole blood, isolated PBMCs, or DNA extracted from either of those sample types. The immunoSEQ Assay, a bias-controlled multiplex PCR, was used to amplify TCRbeta CDR3 regions from genomic DNA. The original methods were these. The number of nucleated cells in each sample was estimated by amplification of reference gene primers within the assay. Sequence reads were collapsed and filtered to measure the absolute abundance of every unique TCRbeta CDR3 rearrangement. For each sample, productive Simpson clonality was calculated by taking the square root of Simpson's diversity index across productive rearrangements. This is the immuneACCESS table as TCRdb keeps it, with only in-frame sequences that have V and J called. A part of the clones is gone; compared with another copy, unresolved V genes explain less than half, and the rest is unexplained. V, J and clone size are taken as reported in that table, and D and trimming were inferred from the DNA itself. Present in this sample are fewer than 100,000 clones, 80% to 90% of which were seen just once. Jointly, the top ten make up less than 45% of the sample.

This receptor was identified in a human donor in a cohort sampled during active COVID-19. Rearrangement joined TRBV7-9 to TRBJ2-1, with 7 bases aligning to TRBD2. Input material: peripheral blood. The bases are TGTGCCAGCAGCTTAGTGGGAGGGGAGCAGTTCTTC. It translates to CASSLVGGEQFF.